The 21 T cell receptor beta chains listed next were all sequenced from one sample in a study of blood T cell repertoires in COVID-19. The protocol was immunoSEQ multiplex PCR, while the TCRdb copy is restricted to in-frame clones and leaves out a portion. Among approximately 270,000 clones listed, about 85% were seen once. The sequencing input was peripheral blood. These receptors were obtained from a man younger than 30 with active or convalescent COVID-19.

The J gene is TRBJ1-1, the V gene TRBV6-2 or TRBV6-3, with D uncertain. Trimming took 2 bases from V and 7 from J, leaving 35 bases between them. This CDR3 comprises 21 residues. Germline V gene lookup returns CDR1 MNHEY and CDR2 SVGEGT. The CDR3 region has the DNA TGTGCCAGCAGTTACGGGGAGGGCTTACCATTCACCATCCGCGTCGATGGTGAAGCTTTCTTT. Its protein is CASSYGEGLPFTIRVDGEAFF.

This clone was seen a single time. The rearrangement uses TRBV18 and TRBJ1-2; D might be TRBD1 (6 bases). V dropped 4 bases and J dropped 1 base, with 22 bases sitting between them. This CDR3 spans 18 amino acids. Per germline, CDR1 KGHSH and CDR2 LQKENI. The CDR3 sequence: CASSRGGTRPGVNYGYTF. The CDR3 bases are TGTGCCAGCTCACGCGGGGGAACCAGACCAGGGGTTAACTATGGCTACACCTTC.

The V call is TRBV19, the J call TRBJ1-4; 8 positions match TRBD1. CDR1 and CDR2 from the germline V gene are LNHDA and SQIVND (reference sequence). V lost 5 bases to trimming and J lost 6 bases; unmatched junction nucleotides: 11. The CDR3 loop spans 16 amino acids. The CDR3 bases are TGTGCCAGTAGTCTCGGACAGGGCCTCTTGGATGAAAAACTGTTTTTT. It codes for CASSLGQGLLDEKLFF.

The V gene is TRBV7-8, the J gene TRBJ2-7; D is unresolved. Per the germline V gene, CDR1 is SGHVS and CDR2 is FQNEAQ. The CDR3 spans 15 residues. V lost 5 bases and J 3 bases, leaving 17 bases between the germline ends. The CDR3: CASSPRQASDYEQYF. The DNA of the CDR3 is TGTGCCAGCAGCCCACGCCAGGCATCTGACTACGAGCAGTACTTC. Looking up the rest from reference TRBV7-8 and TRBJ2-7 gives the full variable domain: GAGVSQSPRYKVAKRGQDVALRCDPISGHVSLFWYQQALGQGPEFLTYFQNEAQLDKSGLPSDRFFAERPEGSVSTLKIQRTQQEDSAVYLCASSPRQASDYEQYFGPGTRLTVT.

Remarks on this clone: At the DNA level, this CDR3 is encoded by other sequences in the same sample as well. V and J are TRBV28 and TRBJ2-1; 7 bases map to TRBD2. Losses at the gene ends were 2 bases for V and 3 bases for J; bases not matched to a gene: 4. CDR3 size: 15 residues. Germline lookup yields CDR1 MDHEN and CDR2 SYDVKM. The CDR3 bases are TGTGCCAGCAGTTTAGGCCTAGCGGACTACAATGAGCAGTTCTTC. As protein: CASSLGLADYNEQFF.

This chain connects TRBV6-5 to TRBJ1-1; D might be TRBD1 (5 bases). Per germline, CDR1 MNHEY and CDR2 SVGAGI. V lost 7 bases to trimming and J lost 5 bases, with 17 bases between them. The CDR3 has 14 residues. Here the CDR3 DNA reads TGTGCCAGCACCTTTCGTAGGGGTGTGACTGAAGCTTTCTTT. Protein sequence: CASTFRRGVTEAFF.

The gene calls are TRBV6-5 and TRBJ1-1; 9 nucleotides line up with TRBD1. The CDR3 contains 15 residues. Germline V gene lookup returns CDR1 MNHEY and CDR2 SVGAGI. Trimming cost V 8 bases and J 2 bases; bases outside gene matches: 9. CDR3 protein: CASLGTGRHNTEAFF. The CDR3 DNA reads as TGTGCCAGCTTGGGGACAGGGAGACACAACACTGAAGCTTTCTTT.

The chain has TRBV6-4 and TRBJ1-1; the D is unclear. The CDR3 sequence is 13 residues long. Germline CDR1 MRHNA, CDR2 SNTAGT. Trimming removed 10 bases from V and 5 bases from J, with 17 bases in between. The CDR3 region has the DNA TGTGCCACCCCTGAGGTAAGGAGTACTGAAGCTTTCTTT. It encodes CATPEVRSTEAFF.

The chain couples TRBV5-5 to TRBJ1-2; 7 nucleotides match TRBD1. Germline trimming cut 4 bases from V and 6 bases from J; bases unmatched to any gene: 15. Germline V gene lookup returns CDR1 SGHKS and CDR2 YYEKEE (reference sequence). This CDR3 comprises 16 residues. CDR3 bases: TGTGCCAGCAGCCGGGGCCTGACAGGGTTGAATAATGGCTACACCTTC. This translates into CASSRGLTGLNNGYTF.

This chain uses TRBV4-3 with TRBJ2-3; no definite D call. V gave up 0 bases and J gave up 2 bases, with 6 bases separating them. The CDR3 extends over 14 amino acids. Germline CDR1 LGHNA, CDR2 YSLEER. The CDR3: CASSQDRFTDTQYF. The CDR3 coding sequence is TGCGCCAGCAGCCAAGATCGGTTCACAGATACGCAGTATTTT.

CDR3 protein: CAWSVWGTGASYEQYF. The CDR3 region has the DNA TGTGCCTGGAGTGTTTGGGGGACAGGGGCCTCCTACGAGCAGTACTTC. The chain links TRBV30 to TRBJ2-7; the match to TRBD1 covers 10 bases. V trimming: 0 bases; J trimming: 0 bases; junction bases outside the gene matches: 5. Per germline, CDR1 GTSNPN and CDR2 SVGIG (reference sequence). This CDR3 comprises 16 residues.

In DNA form, the CDR3 reads TGTGCCAGCAGCGGAGGGGTTAACACCGGGGAGCTGTTTTTT. Encoded protein: CASSGGVNTGELFF. J is TRBJ2-2 and V is TRBV11-2, with a tentative D call TRBD2 (6 bases). Trimming pared 5 bases from V and 2 bases from J, leaving 9 bases between. Germline V gene data show CDR1 as SGHAT and CDR2 as FQNNGV. The CDR3 consists of 14 residues.

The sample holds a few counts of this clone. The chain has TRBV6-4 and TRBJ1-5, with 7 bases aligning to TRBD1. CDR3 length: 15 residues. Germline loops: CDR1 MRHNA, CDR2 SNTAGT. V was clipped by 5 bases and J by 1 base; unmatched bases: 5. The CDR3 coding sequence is TGTGCCAGCAGTCGACAGGGAGGAAGCAATCAGCCCCAGCATTTT. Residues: CASSRQGGSNQPQHF.

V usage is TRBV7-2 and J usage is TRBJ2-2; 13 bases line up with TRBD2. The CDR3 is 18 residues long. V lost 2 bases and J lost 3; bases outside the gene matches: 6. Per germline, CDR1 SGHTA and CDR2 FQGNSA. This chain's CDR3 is CASSLTSGGAGYTGELFF. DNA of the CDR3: TGTGCCAGCAGCTTAACTAGCGGGGGGGCCGGGTACACCGGGGAGCTGTTTTTT.

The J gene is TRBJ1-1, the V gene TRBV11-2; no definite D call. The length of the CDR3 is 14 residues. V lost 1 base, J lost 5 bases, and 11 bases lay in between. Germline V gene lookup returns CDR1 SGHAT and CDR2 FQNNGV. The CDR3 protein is CASSLGWGVTEAFF. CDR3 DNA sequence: TGTGCCAGCAGCTTAGGATGGGGAGTAACTGAAGCTTTCTTT. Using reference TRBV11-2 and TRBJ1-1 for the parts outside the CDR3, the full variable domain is EAGVAQSPRYKIIEKRQSVAFWCNPISGHATLYWYQQILGQGPKLLIQFQNNGVVDDSQLPKDRFSAERLKGVDSTLKIQPAKLEDSAVYLCASSLGWGVTEAFFGQGTRLTVV.

The CDR3 DNA follows: TGTGCCAGCAGCCCCCGCGGGGGGCGGGGGGGAATCTCCTACAATGAGCAGTTCTTC. This gives the protein CASSPRGGRGGISYNEQFF. This chain connects TRBV2 to TRBJ2-1, with TRBD2 identical over 9 bases. The J segment lost 0 bases and the V segment lost 6 bases, leaving 15 bases of the junction unmatched. The germline V gene encodes CDR1 SNHLY and CDR2 FYNNEI. CDR3 size: 19 residues.

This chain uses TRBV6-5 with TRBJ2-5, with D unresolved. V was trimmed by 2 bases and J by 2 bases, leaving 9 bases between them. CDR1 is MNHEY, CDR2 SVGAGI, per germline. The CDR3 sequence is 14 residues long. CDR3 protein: CASSYITNQETQYF. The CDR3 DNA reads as TGTGCCAGCAGTTACATCACAAATCAAGAGACCCAGTACTTC.

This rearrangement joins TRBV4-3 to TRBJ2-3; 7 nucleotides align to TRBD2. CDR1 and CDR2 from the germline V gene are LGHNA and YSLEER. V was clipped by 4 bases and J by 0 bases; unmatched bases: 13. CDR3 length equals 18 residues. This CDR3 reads CASSPQGEAGLSTDTQYF. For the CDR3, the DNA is TGCGCCAGCAGCCCCCAGGGCGAAGCGGGGCTTAGCACAGATACGCAGTATTTT.

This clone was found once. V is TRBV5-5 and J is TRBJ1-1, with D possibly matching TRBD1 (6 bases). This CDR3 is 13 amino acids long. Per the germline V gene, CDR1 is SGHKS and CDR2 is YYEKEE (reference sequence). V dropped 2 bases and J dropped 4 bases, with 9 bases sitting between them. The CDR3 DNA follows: TGTGCCAGCAGCTTTTCAGGGGCCACTGAAGCTTTCTTT. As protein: CASSFSGATEAFF.

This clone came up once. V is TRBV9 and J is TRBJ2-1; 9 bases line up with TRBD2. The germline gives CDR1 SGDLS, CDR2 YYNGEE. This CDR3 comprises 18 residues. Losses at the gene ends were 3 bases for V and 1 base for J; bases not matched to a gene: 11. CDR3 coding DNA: TGTGCCAGCAGCGAGCCATTGGAAGCGGGAGGTTCCTACAATGAGCAGTTCTTC. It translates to CASSEPLEAGGSYNEQFF.

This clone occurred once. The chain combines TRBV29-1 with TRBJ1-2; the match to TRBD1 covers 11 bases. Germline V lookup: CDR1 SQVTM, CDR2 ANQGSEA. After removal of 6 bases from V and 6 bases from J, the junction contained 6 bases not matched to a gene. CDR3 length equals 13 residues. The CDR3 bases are TGCAGCGTGGGGCGGACAGGGGGCAATGGCTACACCTTC. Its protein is CSVGRTGGNGYTF.